These 14 T cell receptor beta chains were all obtained from the same sample, sequenced in a study of cytomegalovirus exposure and HLA in healthy donors. The PCR had 60 Vbeta and 13 Jbeta primers. TCRdb's table, derived via immunoSEQ multiplex PCR, lists solely in-frame clones and lacks some. This table has 100,000 to 150,000 clones, roughly 80% appearing once. Source material: PBMCs. The receptor source for this set is a woman in her thirties or forties in good health and CMV-seropositive.

V gene TRBV28 combines with J gene TRBJ2-7, with TRBD2 matching 8 bases. The trim removed 5 bases at V and 1 base at J, leaving 7 bases unmatched. Germline lookup yields CDR1 MDHEN and CDR2 SYDVKM. This CDR3 contains 15 residues. CDR3 DNA: TGTGCCAGCAGTCCCGGGACTAGTATTTCCTACGAGCAGTACTTC. This encodes CASSPGTSISYEQYF.

V and J are TRBV25-1 and TRBJ1-2, with 7 bases fitting TRBD1. Germline CDR1 and CDR2: MGHDK and SYGVNS. J was trimmed by 4 bases and V by 3 bases; bases with no gene match: 5. The CDR3 totals 14 residues. The CDR3 here is CASSDTGVIYGYTF. The CDR3 coding sequence is TGTGCCAGCAGTGATACAGGGGTCATCTATGGCTACACCTTC.

Comment on this clone: One end of the junction does not line up with germline, which may come from a read error. The chain employs TRBV7-9 and TRBJ1-2; D remains unclear. CDR3 length: 13 residues. Germline CDR1 SEHNR, CDR2 FQNEAQ (reference sequence). Written as DNA, the CDR3 is TGTGCCAGCAGCCCAAACCTTAACTATGGCTACACCTTT. It translates to CASSPNLNYGYTF.

The gene calls are TRBV19 and TRBJ2-2, with a possible D match to TRBD2 (6 bases). This CDR3 spans 19 amino acids. Germline CDR1 reads LNHDA; CDR2 reads SQIVND (reference sequence). Trimming took off 9 bases at V and 1 base at J, with 27 bases between the two ends. The CDR3 loop is CARRMVRGTDLMNTGELFF. The DNA for the CDR3 is TGTGCCAGGCGAATGGTGCGCGGGACCGATTTAATGAACACCGGGGAGCTGTTTTTT.

CDR3 bases: TGTGCCAGCAGCTTAGGGGCTGGGAACACCGGGGAGCTGTTTTTT. This gives the protein CASSLGAGNTGELFF. This rearrangement joins TRBV7-9 to TRBJ2-2; D gene uncertain. CDR1 is SEHNR, CDR2 FQNEAQ, per germline (reference sequence). With 1 base removed from V and 1 base from J, the gap between germline ends came to 7 bases. The CDR3 covers 15 residues.

The rearrangement joins TRBV11-2 to TRBJ2-1, with D unresolved. Deletions cut 0 bases from V and 6 bases from J, with 3 bases between. Germline V gene lookup returns CDR1 SGHAT and CDR2 FQNNGV. The CDR3 length is 12 residues. CDR3 nucleotides: TGTGCCAGCAGCTTAGACGGCAATGAGCAGTTCTTC. Its protein product is CASSLDGNEQFF. The whole variable domain, remainder taken from reference TRBV11-2 and TRBJ2-1, is EAGVAQSPRYKIIEKRQSVAFWCNPISGHATLYWYQQILGQGPKLLIQFQNNGVVDDSQLPKDRFSAERLKGVDSTLKIQPAKLEDSAVYLCASSLDGNEQFFGPGTRLTVL.

The chain links TRBV14 to TRBJ1-2; D is unresolved. Trimming stripped 2 bases from V and 2 bases from J, with 3 bases between. Germline lookup yields CDR1 SGHDN and CDR2 FVKESK. The CDR3 has 12 amino acids. The CDR3 DNA reads TGTGCCAGCAGCCAATCAAACTATGGCTACACCTTC. This translates into CASSQSNYGYTF.

The chain links TRBV5-4 to TRBJ2-7; a possible D gene is TRBD1 (6 bases). Trimming cost V 4 bases and J 5 bases, with 13 bases left between them. CDR3 size: 13 residues. From germline, CDR1 is SGHNT and CDR2 YYREEE (reference sequence). The CDR3 DNA reads as TGTGCCAGCAGCCGAGTCGGACAGAACGAGCAGTACTTC. Its protein is CASSRVGQNEQYF.

In regard to this clone: The sample holds other DNA sequences that translate to the same CDR3. The V gene is TRBV10-3, the J gene TRBJ2-3; the match to TRBD2 covers 9 bases. CDR1 and CDR2 from the germline V gene are ENHRY and SYGVKD. The CDR3 has 17 residues. The V gene end was trimmed by 3 bases and the J gene end by 2 bases; junction bases not matched to a gene: 9. The CDR3, as DNA: TGTGCCATCAGTGAAGTCTCAGCGGGAGGACTCACAGATACGCAGTATTTT. Protein sequence: CAISEVSAGGLTDTQYF.

This clone was counted a single time. The rearrangement joins TRBV19 to TRBJ2-3, with D possibly matching TRBD1 (6 bases). Germline V gene data show CDR1 as LNHDA and CDR2 as SQIVND (reference sequence). This CDR3 has 17 amino acids. V lost 4 bases and J lost 0, with 17 bases in between. The CDR3 loop is CASSRVSAGASTDTQYF. In nucleotides, the CDR3 is TGTGCCAGTAGTAGAGTTTCGGCAGGGGCTAGCACAGATACGCAGTATTTT.

The chain uses TRBV19 and TRBJ2-1, with D possibly matching TRBD2 (5 bases). Trimming removed 11 bases at V and 0 bases at J, with 14 bases between. The CDR3 loop spans 14 amino acids. CDR1 LNHDA and CDR2 SQIVND come from the germline V gene (reference sequence). CDR3 DNA sequence: TGTGCCTCCTCTGGAGGCCTCTCCTACAATGAGCAGTTCTTC. It specifies CASSGGLSYNEQFF.

J is TRBJ2-6 and V is TRBV9; TRBD2 agrees at 7 bases. From germline, CDR1 is SGDLS and CDR2 YYNGEE. The CDR3 is 16 residues long. V lost 3 bases and J lost 1; bases outside the gene matches: 4. The CDR3 DNA is TGTGCCAGCAGCGCAAGGGAGGGATCTGGGGCCAACGTCCTGACTTTC. Translated: CASSAREGSGANVLTF. The variable domain in full, completed from reference TRBV9 and TRBJ2-6, reads DSGVTQTPKHLITATGQRVTLRCSPRSGDLSVYWYQQSLDQGLQFLIQYYNGEERAKGNILERFSAQQFPDLHSELNLSSLELGDSALYFCASSAREGSGANVLTFGAGSRLTVL.

The CDR3 spells CASSQVGGSSYEQYF. CDR3 DNA: TGCGCCAGCAGCCAAGTCGGCGGGAGTAGTTACGAGCAGTACTTC. V gene TRBV4-3 combines with J gene TRBJ2-7; the match to TRBD2 covers 7 bases. The V segment lost 1 base and the J segment 4 bases; nucleotides outside the gene matches: 7. The CDR3 is made up of 15 amino acids. CDR1 and CDR2 (germline): LGHNA, YSLEER.

V and J are TRBV7-9 and TRBJ2-1; 9 positions agree with TRBD2. CDR1 SEHNR and CDR2 FQNEAQ come from the germline V gene (reference sequence). V trimming: 1 base; J trimming: 4 bases; junction bases outside the gene matches: 8. There are 17 residues in the CDR3. The CDR3: CASSLVGSGRRYNEQFF. CDR3 DNA sequence: TGTGCCAGCAGCTTAGTAGGTAGCGGGAGACGTTACAATGAGCAGTTCTTC.